This T cell receptor beta chain stems from a study of cytomegalovirus exposure and HLA in healthy donors. General study findings and limits: A later look showed TCR association rates differing by HLA locus, highest for DRB1 and lowest for HLA-C. The investigators catalogued 150 to 200 TCR beta chains as cytomegalovirus-associated.

In the PCR, 60 Vbeta and 13 Jbeta primers were used. Assay used: immunoSEQ multiplex PCR; TCRdb lists only in-frame clones, some missing. The sample has some 160,000 clones, roughly 79% seen once. The CDR3 spans 18 residues. Germline CDR1 MGHRA, CDR2 YSYEKL. V gave up 4 bases and J gave up 1 base, with 20 bases separating them. Regarding this clone: As yet, its antigen is unknown.

The sample was PBMCs. The chain recombines TRBV4-1 with TRBJ1-5, with D perhaps TRBD1 (5 bases). The receptor's source is a woman aged 30 to 39 in good health and CMV-seronegative. The CDR3 nucleotides read TGCGCCAGCAGCCCACTACCCCACGCGACAGCCAGCAATCAGCCCCAGCATTTT. Amino acids: CASSPLPHATASNQPQHF.